The 17 T cell receptor beta chains given below trace back to one sample, sequenced in a study of control samples from healthy donors and cancer patients. Method: immunoSEQ multiplex PCR; TCRdb's copy keeps in-frame clones and lacks some. The repertoire holds around 150,000 clones, approximately 91% seen once, with around 4.6% in the top ten. The sequenced sample was blood. The receptor set was obtained from a man aged 30-40 years in good health.

Concerning this clone itself: A read error may account for a junction end that differs from germline. The chain recombines TRBV7-7 with TRBJ2-2; 7 bases are shared with TRBD2. Germline CDR1 reads SSHAT; CDR2 reads FNYEAQ (reference sequence). The CDR3 is made up of 15 amino acids. The DNA of the CDR3 is TGTGCTAGCAGCCCCCGGCGGGAGCGCACCGGGGAGCTGTTTTTT. Amino acid sequence: CASSPRRERTGELFF. The complete variable domain, with remaining parts taken from reference TRBV7-7 and TRBJ2-2, reads GAGVSQSPRYKVTKRGQDVTLRCDPISSHATLYWYQQALGQGPEFLTYFNYEAQPDKSGLPSDRFSAERPEGSISTLTIQRTEQRDSAMYRCASSPRRERTGELFFGEGSRLTVL.

The gene calls are TRBV3-1 (or the pseudogene TRBV3-2) and TRBJ2-3; TRBD2 matches at 9 bases. The CDR3 loop spans 18 amino acids. V lost 5 bases and J lost 0; bases outside the gene matches: 12. The germline V gene has CDR1 LGHDT and CDR2 YNNKEL (reference sequence). The chain's CDR3 is CASSESPGRGGSTDTQYF. The CDR3 bases are TGTGCCAGCAGCGAAAGCCCGGGGCGGGGGGGAAGCACAGATACGCAGTATTTT.

The gene calls are TRBV25-1 and TRBJ2-5; 11 nucleotides line up with TRBD2. This CDR3 is 18 amino acids long. The germline CDR1 and CDR2 sequences are MGHDK and SYGVNS. The V and J ends lost 3 bases and 1 base, in that order; junction bases with no gene match: 10. The CDR3 DNA reads as TGTGCCAGCAGTGATTGGGCTAGCGGGAGGAAAACCCAAGAGACCCAGTACTTC. This gives the protein CASSDWASGRKTQETQYF. The variable domain in full, with the rest retrieved from reference TRBV25-1 and TRBJ2-5, is EADIYQTPRYLVIGTGKKITLECSQTMGHDKMYWYQQDPGMELHLIHYSYGVNSTEKGDLSSESTVSRIRTEHFPLTLESARPSHTSQYLCASSDWASGRKTQETQYFGPGTRLLVL.

The rearrangement links TRBV4-1 to TRBJ2-1; D is perhaps TRBD2 (6 bases). Germline CDR1 and CDR2: MGHRA and YSYEKL. The germline V and J ends were trimmed by 5 bases and 9 bases, with 17 bases remaining between them. This CDR3 has 14 amino acids. The CDR3: CASSTGTRTFEQFF. The CDR3 DNA reads TGCGCCAGCAGCACCGGGACTCGTACCTTTGAGCAGTTCTTC.

The genes are TRBV29-1 and TRBJ2-7; 7 nucleotides agree with TRBD2. CDR3 size: 11 residues. CDR1 and CDR2 (germline): SQVTM, ANQGSEA. The V gene end was trimmed by 7 bases and the J gene end by 3 bases; junction bases not matched to a gene: 3. In DNA, the CDR3 is TGCAGCGCTGGGGGGGTCTACGAGCAGTACTTC. It translates to CSAGGVYEQYF.

The gene calls are TRBV13 and TRBJ1-1; TRBD1 aligns across 8 bases. CDR1 PRHDT and CDR2 FYEKMQ come from the germline V gene (reference sequence). This CDR3 has 17 amino acids. Germline trimming cut 5 bases from V and 2 bases from J; bases unmatched to any gene: 13. The chain's CDR3 is CASSMGTGLVFNTEAFF. The DNA for the CDR3 is TGTGCCAGCAGCATGGGGACAGGCCTAGTCTTTAACACTGAAGCTTTCTTT.

Here the CDR3 reads CASSPGTSPYNEQFF. The CDR3 coding sequence is TGTGCCAGTAGTCCCGGGACTAGCCCCTACAATGAGCAGTTCTTC. The chain joins TRBV19 to TRBJ2-1, with 9 nucleotides matching TRBD2. Per germline, CDR1 LNHDA and CDR2 SQIVND (reference sequence). CDR3 length: 15 residues. V was pared by 5 bases and J by 2 bases, with 4 bases of the junction left unmatched.

The chain recombines TRBV6-2 or TRBV6-3 with TRBJ1-1; perhaps TRBD1 as D (5 bases). Trimming took off 7 bases at V and 3 bases at J, with 15 bases between the two ends. The CDR3 is made up of 14 amino acids. Germline V gene data show CDR1 as MNHEY and CDR2 as SVGEGT. The CDR3 DNA reads as TGTGCCAGCATCCCGGGGGGAGACTACACTGAAGCTTTCTTT. This codes for CASIPGGDYTEAFF.

The V gene is TRBV20-1, the J gene TRBJ1-4; D is unclear. V lost 6 bases, J lost 6 bases, and 5 bases lay in between. CDR1 is DFQATT, CDR2 SNEGSKA, per germline (reference sequence). CDR3 size: 10 residues. CDR3 DNA: TGCAGTGCCCTAGATGAAAAACTGTTTTTT. The encoded protein is CSALDEKLFF.

The chain combines TRBV7-8 with TRBJ2-2; D may be TRBD1 (7 bases). The CDR3 loop spans 16 amino acids. Germline V lookup: CDR1 SGHVS, CDR2 FQNEAQ. Trimming took off 5 bases at V and 6 bases at J, with 19 bases between the two ends. The CDR3 DNA follows: TGTGCCAGCAGCATGCGGGACAGAGGTACGGCCGGGGAGCTGTTTTTT. This translates into CASSMRDRGTAGELFF.

The chain joins TRBV29-1 to TRBJ2-3; D remains unclear. Germline CDR1 SQVTM, CDR2 ANQGSEA. V was cut by 3 bases and J by 2 bases, with 9 bases left in between. This CDR3 spans 13 amino acids. For the CDR3, the DNA is TGCAGCGTTGAGGCCCCAGACACAGATACGCAGTATTTT. Translated, it gives CSVEAPDTDTQYF.

The chain recombines TRBV19 with TRBJ1-5; D gene unclear. The CDR3 contains 14 residues. CDR1 LNHDA and CDR2 SQIVND come from the germline V gene (reference sequence). Trimming took off 1 base at V and 7 bases at J, with 11 bases between the two ends. The chain's CDR3 is CASSIGQMWQPQHF. The CDR3 DNA is TGTGCCAGTAGTATAGGTCAGATGTGGCAGCCCCAGCATTTT. The variable domain in full, with the rest retrieved from reference TRBV19 and TRBJ1-5, is DGGITQSPKYLFRKEGQNVTLSCEQNLNHDAMYWYRQDPGQGLRLIYYSQIVNDFQKGDIAEGYSVSREKKESFPLTVTSAQKNPTAFYLCASSIGQMWQPQHFGDGTRLSIL.

This clone came up a few times. This chain uses TRBV27 with TRBJ1-5; no definite D call. The V end lost 5 bases, the J end lost 1 base, and 12 bases lay between the germline ends. The germline CDR1 and CDR2 sequences are MNHEY and SMNVEV (reference sequence). The CDR3 is 15 residues long. As DNA, the CDR3 is TGTGCCAGCAGTACCCTGGTGGGGAGCAATCAGCCCCAGCATTTT. It is translated as CASSTLVGSNQPQHF.

The chain joins TRBV11-2 to TRBJ2-1; D remains ambiguous. Per germline, CDR1 SGHAT and CDR2 FQNNGV. This CDR3 has 16 residues. V shed 0 bases and J shed 2 bases, with 11 bases lying between them. CDR3 nucleotide sequence: TGTGCCAGCAGCTTAGATGGAAGGTATACCTACAATGAGCAGTTCTTC. Residues: CASSLDGRYTYNEQFF.

V usage is TRBV10-3 and J usage is TRBJ1-1; 8 positions agree with TRBD1. J lost 6 bases, V lost 6 bases, and 6 bases had no gene match. The CDR3 covers 13 residues. Germline V gene data show CDR1 as ENHRY and CDR2 as SYGVKD. The CDR3, as DNA: TGTGCCATCAGCGGTCAGGGGGCCGCTGAAGCTTTCTTT. This codes for CAISGQGAAEAFF.

The genes are TRBV6-2 or TRBV6-3 and TRBJ2-7, with unresolved D. The germline V and J ends were trimmed by 7 bases and 2 bases, with 21 bases remaining between them. The CDR3 is 16 amino acids. Germline V gene lookup returns CDR1 MNHEY and CDR2 SVGEGT. Here the CDR3 DNA reads TGTGCCAGCACCCCCCTCCTTCCGGGCGGAACCTACGAGCAGTACTTC. Its protein is CASTPLLPGGTYEQYF.

This CDR3 reads CASSLGQVSAYEQYF. Written as DNA, the CDR3 is TGTGCCAGCAGCTTGGGACAGGTGTCGGCCTACGAGCAGTACTTC. J is TRBJ2-7 and V is TRBV5-6; TRBD1 might be the D (6 bases). Trimming took off 0 bases at V and 2 bases at J, with 12 bases between the two ends. The CDR3 covers 15 residues. Germline loops: CDR1 SGHDT, CDR2 YYEEEE.